Shown below are 32 T cell receptor beta chains from a single sample sequenced in a study of T cells in Graves' hyperthyroidism and ophthalmopathy. Amplified TCR beta CDR3 regions came from RNA transcripts. The HTBI primer set served for first-round RT-PCR of the TCR CDR3. TCRdb redid the calling of the multiplex PCR reads with MiXCR, one entry per CDR3 protein. The table records 650,000 to 750,000 distinct CDR3 sequences, approximately 15% of them present only once. The sample was blood. These receptors originate from a woman aged 18-35 years with Graves' hyperthyroidism.

This clonotype was detected ten times or more. The J gene is TRBJ2-1, the V gene TRBV30; no clear D. The V end lost 0 bases, the J end lost 7 bases, and 13 bases lay between the germline ends. CDR1 GTSNPN and CDR2 SVGIG come from the germline V gene (reference sequence). There are 14 residues in the CDR3. As DNA, the CDR3 is TGTGCCTGGAGTGTAGGCTCTGGAGTGAATGAGCAGTTCTTC. This encodes CAWSVGSGVNEQFF.

This clonotype was detected many times. The chain is built from TRBV6-2 or TRBV6-3 and TRBJ2-7, with TRBD2 as a possible D gene (5 bases). Germline CDR1 reads MNHEY; CDR2 reads SVGEGT. Trimming stripped 5 bases from V and 2 bases from J, with 10 bases between. This CDR3 contains 13 residues. The CDR3 spells CASSIALAYEQYF. CDR3 coding DNA: TGTGCCAGCAGTATAGCGCTGGCCTACGAGCAGTACTTC.

This clonotype has a count of ten or more. V gene TRBV20-1 combines with J gene TRBJ2-7; 13 bases fit TRBD2. Germline assignment: CDR1 DFQATT and CDR2 SNEGSKA (reference sequence). This CDR3 comprises 14 residues. The ends lost 5 bases at V and 7 bases at J; junction bases unmatched: 8. CDR3 in amino acids: CSAAWTSGSKEQYF. The DNA for the CDR3 is TGCAGTGCTGCCTGGACTAGCGGGAGTAAAGAGCAGTACTTC.

With regard to this clonotype: This may arise from a read error, as a much more abundant clone is one base away. The J gene is TRBJ1-1, the V gene TRBV10-3, with D unresolved. Trimming shortened V by 2 bases and J by 7 bases, and 11 bases separated the two germline ends. The CDR3 spans 13 residues. Germline V gives CDR1 ENHRY, CDR2 SYGVKD. CDR3 sequence reads: CAISETPDLEAFF. The CDR3 DNA reads as TGTGCCATCAGTGAGACGCCTGATCTTGAAGCTTTCTTT.

This clonotype was observed at least ten times. The chain has TRBV27 and TRBJ1-1; 8 bases agree with TRBD1. The CDR3 has 15 amino acids. V gave up 5 bases and J gave up 3 bases; unmatched junction bases: 8. CDR1 is MNHEY, CDR2 SMNVEV, per germline (reference sequence). The chain's CDR3 is CASSPWAGGDTEAFF. The CDR3 DNA reads as TGTGCCAGCAGTCCCTGGGCAGGGGGCGACACTGAAGCTTTCTTT.

This clonotype was seen at least ten times. The rearrangement uses TRBV7-9 and TRBJ2-1; TRBD2 matches at 9 bases. V dropped 1 base and J dropped 4; count of bases not matched to a gene: 2. The CDR3 loop spans 15 amino acids. From germline, CDR1 is SEHNR and CDR2 FQNEAQ (reference sequence). Written as DNA, the CDR3 is TGTGCCAGCAGCTTAGAGCTAGCGGGATACAATGAGCAGTTCTTC. As protein: CASSLELAGYNEQFF.

This clonotype was observed a handful of times. The CDR3 reads CSARPQGYTYGYTF. DNA for the CDR3: TGCAGTGCTAGGCCACAGGGGTATACCTATGGCTACACCTTC. The V and J genes are TRBV20-1 and TRBJ1-2; TRBD1 aligns across 7 bases. V lost 3 bases, J lost 4 bases, and 8 bases stayed unmatched. Germline V lookup: CDR1 DFQATT, CDR2 SNEGSKA (reference sequence). The CDR3 is 14 amino acids.

This clonotype was recorded a few times. The chain uses TRBV5-1 and TRBJ2-7; D is undetermined. Between the trimmed V and J ends, which lost 1 base and 3 bases, there was a span of 8 bases. There are 13 residues in the CDR3. In germline, CDR1 is SGHRS, CDR2 YFSETQ. The CDR3 sequence is CASSLKPSYEQYF. The CDR3 nucleotides read TGCGCCAGCAGCTTGAAACCCAGCTACGAGCAGTACTTC.

This clonotype occurred a few times. The chain combines TRBV7-2 with TRBJ2-7; 13 bases match TRBD2. The CDR3 is made up of 15 amino acids. The V segment lost 4 bases and the J segment 5 bases; nucleotides outside the gene matches: 5. Germline V gives CDR1 SGHTA, CDR2 FQGNSA. The CDR3 sequence: CASSSPLAGGDEQYF. In DNA form, the CDR3 reads TGTGCCAGCAGCTCCCCACTAGCGGGAGGGGACGAGCAGTACTTC.

This clonotype showed up many times. V usage is TRBV5-1 and J usage is TRBJ2-1; 7 bases map to TRBD2. Germline V CDR1 and CDR2: SGHRS, YFSETQ. The CDR3 runs 16 residues. V shed 0 bases, J shed 5 bases, and the junction held 8 bases outside the gene matches. This CDR3 is CASSLAQASGNNEQFF. CDR3 sequence (DNA): TGCGCCAGCAGCTTGGCCCAGGCTAGCGGTAACAATGAGCAGTTCTTC.

This clonotype was seen only a few times. CDR3 nucleotides: TGCGCCAGCAGCCAAGCGAGAGGACAGCCTAGCTTTGAAGCTTTCTTT. Translation gives CASSQARGQPSFEAFF. This rearrangement joins TRBV4-1 to TRBJ1-1; perhaps TRBD1 as D (6 bases). Germline CDR1 and CDR2: MGHRA and YSYEKL. Trimming cost V 1 base and J 7 bases, with 19 bases left between them. CDR3 size: 16 residues.

This clonotype showed up many times. V is TRBV7-8 and J is TRBJ2-4; possibly TRBD1 for D (6 bases). V gave up 4 bases and J gave up 6 bases, with 16 bases separating them. The CDR3 contains 15 residues. CDR1 is SGHVS and CDR2 is FQNEAQ in the germline V gene. The CDR3 is CASSSRDTISNIQYF. DNA for the CDR3: TGTGCCAGCAGCTCCCGGGACACGATATCAAACATTCAGTACTTC. The full variable domain, with the rest looked up from reference TRBV7-8 and TRBJ2-4, is GAGVSQSPRYKVAKRGQDVALRCDPISGHVSLFWYQQALGQGPEFLTYFQNEAQLDKSGLPSDRFFAERPEGSVSTLKIQRTQQEDSAVYLCASSSRDTISNIQYFGAGTRLSVL.

V and J are TRBV6-1 and TRBJ2-1; no reliable D call. Trimming took 5 bases from V and 8 from J, leaving 16 bases between them. This CDR3 comprises 14 residues. Germline-derived CDR1 and CDR2 are MNHNS and SASEGT. The DNA for the CDR3 is TGTGCCAGCAGTCCCACCTTAGGGCTTGATGAGCAGTTCTTC. Amino acids: CASSPTLGLDEQFF.

In this sample, this clonotype turned up many times. The chain employs TRBV3-1 and TRBJ2-5; unclear D gene. The V and J ends lost 3 bases and 5 bases respectively, with 13 bases between them. The CDR3 is made up of 14 amino acids. Germline V lookup: CDR1 LGHDT, CDR2 YNNKEL (reference sequence). The CDR3 here is CASSHGQFTETQYF. The CDR3 region has the DNA TGTGCCAGCAGCCATGGCCAGTTTACCGAGACCCAGTACTTC.

This clonotype has a handful of counts. J is TRBJ2-1 and V is TRBV4-1; 13 nucleotides agree with TRBD2. Germline loops: CDR1 MGHRA, CDR2 YSYEKL. The CDR3 extends over 18 amino acids. J gave up 2 bases and V 3 bases, and 7 bases lay outside the gene matches. CDR3 sequence: CASSHPTGLAGPYNEQFF. CDR3 sequence (DNA): TGCGCCAGCAGCCATCCTACGGGACTAGCGGGGCCCTACAATGAGCAGTTCTTC.

Ten or more counts support this clonotype. V usage is TRBV7-8 and J usage is TRBJ1-1, with 8 bases matching TRBD1. Looked up from germline, CDR1 is SGHVS and CDR2 is FQNEAQ. Trimming cost V 6 bases and J 4 bases; bases outside gene matches: 7. CDR3 length equals 14 residues. This CDR3 is CASRPDREGTEAFF. In DNA, the CDR3 is TGTGCCAGCAGACCGGACAGGGAGGGCACTGAAGCTTTCTTT.

The table lists this clonotype with a few counts. The CDR3 here is CASSPPPTGVDYGYTF. In DNA form, the CDR3 reads TGTGCCAGCTCACCACCGCCGACAGGGGTCGACTATGGCTACACCTTC. The chain links TRBV18 to TRBJ1-2; 8 nucleotides agree with TRBD1. There are 16 residues in the CDR3. J was trimmed by 3 bases and V by 0 bases; bases with no gene match: 6. Germline assignment: CDR1 KGHSH and CDR2 LQKENI.

The chain couples TRBV20-1 to TRBJ2-7, with D hard to call. V was cut by 3 bases and J by 5 bases, with 14 bases left in between. This CDR3 has 13 amino acids. Germline loops: CDR1 DFQATT, CDR2 SNEGSKA (reference sequence). For the CDR3, the DNA is TGCAGTGCTAGTGGTCGGATGGTCCACGAGCAGTACTTC. The encoded protein is CSASGRMVHEQYF.

About this clonotype: One end of the junction varies from germline; a read error may be responsible. The chain couples TRBV12-3 or TRBV12-4 to TRBJ2-3, with a tentative D call TRBD1 (5 bases). The CDR3 is 14 amino acids. The CDR3 nucleotides are TGTGCCAGCAGTCTGACAGCGAGCACAGATACGCAGTGTTTT. Translating it yields CASSLTASTDTQCF.

The chain is built from TRBV6-1 and TRBJ2-1, with TRBD2 matching 8 bases. This CDR3 has 15 residues. The V and J ends lost 5 bases and 4 bases, in that order; junction bases with no gene match: 7. CDR1 and CDR2 from the germline V gene are MNHNS and SASEGT. CDR3 residues: CASSTLGLGYNEQFF. The CDR3 bases are TGTGCCAGCAGTACACTGGGACTAGGGTACAATGAGCAGTTCTTC.

The table lists this clonotype with many counts. The J gene is TRBJ2-3, the V gene TRBV7-9; D might be TRBD2 (6 bases). The germline V and J ends were trimmed by 4 bases and 0 bases, with 14 bases remaining between them. The CDR3 loop spans 16 amino acids. Germline-derived CDR1 and CDR2 are SEHNR and FQNEAQ (reference sequence). CDR3 sequence reads: CASSSTTRLSTDTQYF. The CDR3 DNA reads as TGTGCCAGCAGCTCTACGACTAGGCTCAGCACAGATACGCAGTATTTT.

This clonotype was recorded a few times. This chain links TRBV7-2 with TRBJ2-1, with 16 bases identical to TRBD2. There are 18 residues in the CDR3. CDR1 is SGHTA and CDR2 is FQGNSA in the germline V gene. The J segment lost 2 bases and the V segment lost 4 bases, leaving 5 bases of the junction unmatched. The DNA of the CDR3 is TGTGCCAGCAGCTCGGGGACTAGCGGGAGGGCCGCCTACAATGAGCAGTTCTTC. Protein product: CASSSGTSGRAAYNEQFF.

Concerning this clonotype itself: A much more abundant neighbour one base away suggests this may be a read error. V usage is TRBV6-2 or TRBV6-3 and J usage is TRBJ2-1; D possibly corresponds to TRBD1 (5 bases). Near its end, the DNA agrees better with TRBJ2-7, so the J call may be wrong. The CDR3 is 15 amino acids. Germline-derived CDR1 and CDR2 are MNHEY and SVGEGT. CDR3 nucleotides: TGTGCCAGCAGTGAAGACAGTAGCTCCTACAATGAGCAGTACTTC. It encodes CASSEDSSSYNEQYF.

Concerning this clonotype: A much larger clone is a single base away; this may be a read error. The chain employs TRBV12-3 or TRBV12-4 and TRBJ2-1; TRBD2 aligns across 9 bases. This CDR3 is 15 amino acids long. With V trimmed by 8 bases and J by 0 bases, 5 bases remained unmatched. The CDR3 DNA follows: TGTGCCAGCGGACTTAGCGGGAGCTCCTACAATGAGCAGTTCTTC. Encoded protein: CASGLSGSSYNEQFF.

This clonotype occurred many times. This rearrangement joins TRBV20-1 to TRBJ1-4, with 7 positions matching TRBD1. V lost 0 bases to trimming and J lost 8 bases; unmatched junction nucleotides: 27. This CDR3 is built from 21 residues. Germline loops: CDR1 DFQATT, CDR2 SNEGSKA (reference sequence). CDR3 nucleotides: TGCAGTGCTAGAGACAACCTGGCCGAGACAGGGCAGCCTGTACATGTGGAAAAACTGTTTTTT. Its protein is CSARDNLAETGQPVHVEKLFF.

The chain carries TRBV4-2 and TRBJ2-1, with 8 bases fitting TRBD1. The CDR3 runs 17 residues. Germline V CDR1 and CDR2: LGHNA, YNFKEQ. The junction had 11 bases not matched to a gene; V was cut back by 1 base and J by 6 bases. The CDR3 nucleotides read TGTGCCAGCAGCCAAGGGGGGCAGGGGGCAGTCCCCAATGAGCAGTTCTTC. This sequence encodes CASSQGGQGAVPNEQFF.

This clonotype was counted a few times. V is TRBV28 and J is TRBJ2-5; 7 nucleotides align to TRBD2. This CDR3 is 15 amino acids long. Trimming cost V 5 bases and J 4 bases; bases outside gene matches: 10. CDR1 is MDHEN, CDR2 SYDVKM, per germline. CDR3 amino acids: CASSRPGLTGETQYF. The CDR3 DNA is TGTGCCAGCAGTCGGCCGGGACTAACAGGAGAGACCCAGTACTTC.

In its sample, this clonotype was seen once. This chain connects TRBV11-3 to TRBJ1-3; D might be TRBD1 (5 bases). Trimming stripped 3 bases from V and 7 bases from J, with 10 bases between. The germline CDR1 and CDR2 sequences are SGHNT and YENEEA. There are 13 residues in the CDR3. CDR3: CASSLSGWNTIYF. CDR3 coding DNA: TGTGCCAGCAGCTTGTCAGGGTGGAACACCATATATTTT.

This sequence joins TRBV2 and TRBJ2-1; possibly TRBD2 for D (5 bases). The CDR3 has 13 residues. Germline loops: CDR1 SNHLY, CDR2 FYNNEI. V was trimmed by 3 bases and J by 6 bases, leaving 9 bases between them. The CDR3 coding sequence is TGTGCCAGCAGTGAGAGGGTAGCCAATGAGCAGTTCTTC. Protein: CASSERVANEQFF. The whole variable domain, filled in from reference TRBV2 and TRBJ2-1, reads EPEVTQTPSHQVTQMGQEVILRCVPISNHLYFYWYRQILGQKVEFLVSFYNNEISEKSEIFDDQFSVERPDGSNFTLKIRSTKLEDSAMYFCASSERVANEQFFGPGTRLTVL.

The chain joins TRBV4-3 to TRBJ2-3; D uncertain. Trimming cost V 1 base and J 9 bases, with 14 bases left between them. The CDR3 totals 14 residues. Per germline, CDR1 LGHNA and CDR2 YSLEER. The CDR3 loop reads CASSQGLRPETQYF. The CDR3, as DNA: TGCGCCAGCAGCCAAGGTCTTAGACCTGAGACGCAGTATTTT.

The gene calls are TRBV4-1 and TRBJ2-3; TRBD1 aligns across 7 bases. Germline V CDR1 and CDR2: MGHRA, YSYEKL. The CDR3 consists of 16 residues. V shed 5 bases, J shed 1 base, and the junction held 9 bases outside the gene matches. As DNA, the CDR3 is TGCGCCAGCAGCTCCGGGACAGAGTTACGCACAGATACGCAGTATTTT. It yields the protein CASSSGTELRTDTQYF.

This clonotype was recorded many times. The V call is TRBV20-1, the J call TRBJ2-7; D unresolved. The CDR3 is 11 amino acids. Per the germline V gene, CDR1 is DFQATT and CDR2 is SNEGSKA (reference sequence). Trimming removed 7 bases from V and 6 bases from J, with 13 bases in between. The CDR3 protein is CSVTIGVEQYF. As DNA, the CDR3 is TGCAGTGTTACCATAGGTGTCGAGCAGTACTTC.